This TCR beta chain was sequenced in a study of human T cells and chemical hapten exposure. In the study overall: Chiefly women, the patients showed alopecia areata, totalis or universalis.

Specified time point: pre-sensitization, week 0. Treatment reported: therapeutic diphenylcyclopropenone sensitization with weekly scalp DPC. V dropped 5 bases and J dropped 5 bases, with 12 bases sitting between them. CDR1 and CDR2 from the germline V gene are SEHNR and FQNEAQ (reference sequence). The CDR3 loop spans 13 amino acids. TCRdb analysed the RACE reads with MiXCR anew, one entry per CDR3 protein. Among fewer than 300,000 distinct CDR3 sequences, roughly 7.7% were seen once, and the ten largest hold about 1.2%. At least ten counts were recorded for this clonotype. Its specificity is not known. General study results and limits: Given that the donors had alopecia, their immune response may differ from that seen in healthy people.

The chain is built from TRBV7-9 and TRBJ1-1; D may be TRBD1 (5 bases). This clonotype originated in a young man with alopecia areata. Some clones in this sample may be carry-over from other donors' samples. The sequenced sample was whole blood, obtained in connection with sensitization to the hapten diphenylcyclopropenone (DPC). As DNA, the CDR3 is TGTGCCAGCAGCCCTGGGGGGGTTACTGAAGCTTTCTTT. Translated: CASSPGGVTEAFF. The variable domain in full, with the rest retrieved from reference TRBV7-9 and TRBJ1-1, is DTGVSQNPRHKITKRGQNVTFRCDPISEHNRLYWYRQTLGQGPEFLTYFQNEAQLEKSRLLSDRFSAERPKGSFSTLEIQRTEQGDSAMYLCASSPGGVTEAFFGQGTRLTVV.